This entry lists 11 T cell receptor beta chains sequenced from one sample in a study of blood T cell repertoires in COVID-19. TCRdb's table, derived via immunoSEQ multiplex PCR, lists solely in-frame clones and lacks some. Among approximately 310,000 clones, about nine tenths were seen once, and the ten largest hold about 5.2%. The material sequenced was PBMCs or T cells enriched from blood (not recorded which). These receptors were collected from a man aged 55-75 years who had recovered from COVID-19.

V and J are TRBV18 and TRBJ2-5; D is perhaps TRBD1 (5 bases). Germline values: CDR1 KGHSH, CDR2 LQKENI. The CDR3 is 13 amino acids. Trimming removed 4 bases at V and 1 base at J, with 7 bases between. CDR3 DNA sequence: TGTGCCAGCTCACGGGGCTTCCAAGAGACCCAGTACTTC. Residues: CASSRGFQETQYF.

J is TRBJ2-7 and V is TRBV4-1; D remains ambiguous. V lost 2 bases, J lost 2 bases, and 16 bases lay in between. This CDR3 has 16 amino acids. Germline V lookup: CDR1 MGHRA, CDR2 YSYEKL. CDR3 amino acids: CASSQSPSLATYEQYF. DNA of the CDR3: TGCGCCAGCAGCCAATCTCCCTCACTCGCCACCTACGAGCAGTACTTC.

The gene calls are TRBV11-2 and TRBJ2-3, with D unresolved. Germline V gene lookup returns CDR1 SGHAT and CDR2 FQNNGV. Deletions cut 3 bases from V and 6 bases from J, with 4 bases between. This CDR3 has 11 residues. The chain's CDR3 is CASSFPDTQYF. CDR3 sequence (DNA): TGTGCCAGCAGCTTCCCGGATACGCAGTATTTT.

This rearrangement joins TRBV7-2 to TRBJ2-1; D call uncertain. Germline CDR1 reads SGHTA; CDR2 reads FQGNSA. V was shortened by 5 bases and J by 5 bases, with 10 bases between the two germline ends. The length of the CDR3 is 13 residues. The CDR3 protein is CASSLGPNNEQFF. DNA for the CDR3: TGTGCCAGCAGCCTCGGTCCGAACAATGAGCAGTTCTTC.

V gene TRBV11-2 combines with J gene TRBJ2-7, with 7 positions matching TRBD1. CDR1 SGHAT and CDR2 FQNNGV come from the germline V gene. This CDR3 is 13 amino acids long. V was clipped by 5 bases and J by 13 bases; unmatched bases: 14. The CDR3 nucleotides are TGTGCCAGCAGCCTACGGACAGGCCTGGGGGACTACTTC. Translating it yields CASSLRTGLGDYF.

The V gene is TRBV14, the J gene TRBJ1-6; TRBD1 matches 9 bases. CDR1 is SGHDN, CDR2 FVKESK, per germline. CDR3 length: 16 residues. V dropped 0 bases and J dropped 7; count of bases not matched to a gene: 4. The CDR3 loop reads CASSQDWDRVNSPLHF. The CDR3 coding sequence is TGTGCCAGCAGCCAAGATTGGGACAGGGTCAATTCACCCCTCCACTTT.

The chain has TRBV5-6 and TRBJ2-7; TRBD2 might be the D (5 bases). The CDR3 has 13 amino acids. Trimming stripped 1 base from V and 4 bases from J, with 9 bases between. CDR1 and CDR2 from the germline V gene are SGHDT and YYEEEE. The CDR3 bases are TGTGCCAGCAGCTTGAGAGGGCCTTACGAGCAGTACTTC. Its translation: CASSLRGPYEQYF.

V is TRBV5-1 and J is TRBJ1-1, with 9 bases lining up with TRBD1. The CDR3 sequence is 18 residues long. Germline CDR1 SGHRS, CDR2 YFSETQ. Germline trimming cut 2 bases from V and 0 bases from J; bases unmatched to any gene: 11. CDR3 sequence (DNA): TGCGCCAGCAGCTTCTCCGGGACAGGGATTTTATTGAACACTGAAGCTTTCTTT. Encoded protein: CASSFSGTGILLNTEAFF.

The genes are TRBV7-8 and TRBJ2-3; TRBD1 matches 8 bases. This CDR3 has 23 amino acids. V lost 5 bases to trimming and J lost 1 base; unmatched junction nucleotides: 29. The germline gives CDR1 SGHVS, CDR2 FQNEAQ. CDR3 protein: CASSPDPSTPPLPGQGRTDTQYF. CDR3 coding DNA: TGTGCCAGCAGCCCCGACCCGTCGACCCCGCCCCTACCAGGACAGGGCCGCACAGATACGCAGTATTTT.

For this clone: Other DNA sequences in the sample encode the same CDR3. The chain has TRBV5-1 and TRBJ1-4; no definite D call. This CDR3 comprises 15 residues. CDR1 is SGHRS and CDR2 is YFSETQ in the germline V gene. The V end lost 0 bases, the J end lost 2 bases, and 8 bases lay between the germline ends. CDR3 bases: TGCGCCAGCAGCTTGGGGGCAGGCACTAATGAAAAACTGTTTTTT. The encoded protein is CASSLGAGTNEKLFF.

V gene TRBV5-1 combines with J gene TRBJ2-1; D perhaps matches TRBD2 (5 bases). V lost 0 bases and J 0 bases, leaving 7 bases between the germline ends. In germline, CDR1 is SGHRS, CDR2 YFSETQ. This CDR3 has 15 amino acids. In DNA form, the CDR3 reads TGCGCCAGCAGCTTGGAAGCGGCCTCCTACAATGAGCAGTTCTTC. Translation gives CASSLEAASYNEQFF.